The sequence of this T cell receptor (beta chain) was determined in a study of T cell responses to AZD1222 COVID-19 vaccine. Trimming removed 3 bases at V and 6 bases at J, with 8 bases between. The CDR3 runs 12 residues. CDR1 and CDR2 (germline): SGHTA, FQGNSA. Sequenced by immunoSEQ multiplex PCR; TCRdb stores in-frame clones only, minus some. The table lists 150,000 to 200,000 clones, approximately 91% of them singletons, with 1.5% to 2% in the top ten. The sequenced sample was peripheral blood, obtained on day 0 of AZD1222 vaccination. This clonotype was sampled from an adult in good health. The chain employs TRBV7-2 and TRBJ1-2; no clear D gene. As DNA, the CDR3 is TGTGCCAGCAGCTTGGGTACGGATGGCTACACCTTC. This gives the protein CASSLGTDGYTF.